These 31 T cell receptor beta chains originate from one sample sequenced in a study of blood T cells in healthy people across ages. With a J-beta primer mix and a sample-barcoded 5' primer, a second PCR ran 7 to 11 cycles. MiXCR, run by TCRdb on the 5' RACE reads, gives a single entry per CDR3 protein. The sample shows 760,000 or so distinct CDR3 sequences, approximately 25% of them seen only once. These data were likewise used in another study, on T cells of mothers and their children.

Sequenced material: blood. Receptors originate from a boy aged 5-17 years in good health.

This chain links TRBV12-3 or TRBV12-4 with TRBJ2-1, with 11 bases aligning to TRBD2. The J segment lost 9 bases and the V segment lost 6 bases, leaving 10 bases of the junction unmatched. The CDR3 consists of 15 residues. DNA of the CDR3: TGTGCCAGCAGCTTCCGCGGTAGCGGGAGGGCTGAGCAGTTCTTC. Translated, it gives CASSFRGSGRAEQFF.

Here the CDR3 reads CASTLQTGTFEQYF. The CDR3 DNA sequence: TGCGCCAGCACCTTACAGACAGGGACCTTCGAGCAGTACTTC. This chain uses TRBV5-1 with TRBJ2-7; TRBD1 matches 7 bases. J gave up 6 bases and V 6 bases, and 12 bases lay outside the gene matches. CDR1 is SGHRS, CDR2 YFSETQ, per germline. The CDR3 runs to 14 residues.

A few counts support this clonotype. The junction shows a germline mismatch at one end, possibly a read error. The chain joins TRBV10-3 to TRBJ2-7; a weak D match, TRBD2 (7 bases). Germline values: CDR1 ENHRY, CDR2 SYGVKD. The CDR3 is 14 residues long. The CDR3 sequence is CAITEGGRDHEQYF. Here the CDR3 DNA reads TGTGCCATCACTGAGGGGGGGCGCGACCACGAGCAGTACTTC.

The table lists this clonotype with a few counts. This chain links TRBV29-1 with TRBJ2-7; D gene uncertain. The germline V gene has CDR1 SQVTM and CDR2 ANQGSEA. Trimming left V 2 bases short and J 6 bases short, with 11 bases between. The CDR3 is 12 residues long. This CDR3 is CSVERPDGEQYF. The DNA for the CDR3 is TGCAGCGTTGAAAGGCCAGACGGCGAGCAGTACTTC.

In this sample, this clonotype turned up many times. The rearrangement uses TRBV15 and TRBJ2-5, with no clear D. Germline loops: CDR1 LNHNV, CDR2 YYDKDF (reference sequence). CDR3 length: 12 amino acids. The V end was cut by 3 bases, the J end by 9 bases, with 11 bases between. The CDR3 sequence: CATSSNTGAQYF. The CDR3 nucleotides are TGTGCCACCAGCAGCAACACGGGTGCCCAGTACTTC.

The V and J genes are TRBV7-2 and TRBJ2-5; D possibly corresponds to TRBD1 (6 bases). V was clipped by 0 bases and J by 3 bases, with 8 bases between them. The CDR3 has 14 amino acids. Germline V lookup: CDR1 SGHTA, CDR2 FQGNSA. The CDR3 region is CASSLAAGEETQYF. CDR3 bases: TGTGCCAGCAGCTTAGCGGCAGGGGAAGAGACCCAGTACTTC. Filled out from reference TRBV7-2 and TRBJ2-5, the complete variable domain reads GAGVSQSPSNKVTEKGKDVELRCDPISGHTALYWYRQSLGQGLEFLIYFQGNSAPDKSGLPSDRFSAERTGGSVSTLTIQRTQQEDSAVYLCASSLAAGEETQYFGPGTRLLVL.

This rearrangement joins TRBV7-2 to TRBJ2-5; D may be TRBD1 (5 bases). Germline CDR1 reads SGHTA; CDR2 reads FQGNSA. The CDR3 is 13 amino acids. V was shortened by 5 bases and J by 9 bases, with 16 bases between the two germline ends. CDR3 region: CASSPARVQAQYF. CDR3 DNA sequence: TGTGCCAGCAGCCCCGCCAGGGTTCAGGCCCAGTACTTC.

Written as DNA, the CDR3 is TGCGCCAGCAGCTTGGAGGGGGGCCCGAACACCGGGGAGCTGTTTTTT. Protein sequence: CASSLEGGPNTGELFF. V is TRBV5-1 and J is TRBJ2-2, with D tentatively TRBD1 or TRBD2 (6 bases each). The CDR3 runs 16 residues. Between the trimmed V and J ends, which lost 0 bases and 0 bases, there was a span of 9 bases. Germline assignment: CDR1 SGHRS and CDR2 YFSETQ.

This clonotype was seen a few times. At one of its ends the junction is not consistent with the germline gene, which may arise from a read error. The chain combines TRBV2 with TRBJ2-3; D might be TRBD2 (6 bases). Germline lookup yields CDR1 SNHLY and CDR2 FYNNEI. The CDR3 length is 17 residues. This chain's CDR3 is CASSTNLLADHTDAQYF. The CDR3 DNA reads TGTGCCAGCAGTACTAACCTGTTAGCGGACCACACAGATGCGCAGTATTTT.

The CDR3 region has the DNA TGTGCCAGCAGCTTAGTCGGGACAGGGGCCTTCGAGCAGTACTTC. Its translation: CASSLVGTGAFEQYF. The chain recombines TRBV11-3 with TRBJ2-7; 10 positions agree with TRBD1. The CDR3 covers 15 residues. CDR1 is SGHNT and CDR2 is YENEEA in the germline V gene. The ends lost 1 base at V and 6 bases at J; junction bases unmatched: 6.

This clonotype was recorded a few times. Here the CDR3 DNA reads TGCAGTGCTGGGGGACAGAGTAATGAAAAACTGTTTTTT. This translates into CSAGGQSNEKLFF. The chain carries TRBV20-1 and TRBJ1-4; 7 positions agree with TRBD1. V gave up 5 bases and J gave up 4 bases; unmatched junction bases: 4. This CDR3 region has 13 residues. Germline CDR1 DFQATT, CDR2 SNEGSKA (reference sequence).

V usage is TRBV7-9 and J usage is TRBJ2-1; tentative D call: TRBD1 (5 bases). V dropped 1 base and J dropped 3 bases, with 10 bases sitting between them. Germline CDR1 and CDR2: SEHNR and FQNEAQ (reference sequence). This CDR3 region has 15 residues. CDR3 in DNA: TGTGCCAGCAGCTTAGTAGTGGGGCTCTACAATGAGCAGTTCTTC. Its translation is CASSLVVGLYNEQFF.

The V and J genes are TRBV6-2 or TRBV6-3 and TRBJ2-5, with 7 bases aligning to TRBD1. Trimming removed 6 bases from V and 3 bases from J; junction bases left unmatched: 7. In germline, CDR1 is MNHEY, CDR2 SVGEGT. There are 14 residues in the CDR3. The CDR3 spells CASRTGQQKETQYF. The CDR3 DNA reads as TGTGCCAGCAGGACGGGACAGCAAAAAGAGACCCAGTACTTC.

This clonotype was recorded at least ten times. The CDR3 region is CASRPGLAGVETQYF. The DNA of the CDR3 is TGTGCCAGCAGGCCAGGACTAGCGGGAGTGGAGACCCAGTACTTC. The chain combines TRBV12-3 or TRBV12-4 with TRBJ2-5, with 13 bases identical to TRBD2. V shed 6 bases, J shed 5 bases, and the junction held 6 bases outside the gene matches. This CDR3 is 15 amino acids long.

This clonotype was detected many times. The junction does not match germline at one end; this may be a read error. The CDR3 here is CASSFKETQYF. In nucleotides, the CDR3 is TGTGCCAGCAGCTTCAAAGAGACCCAGTACTTC. The J gene is TRBJ2-5, the V gene TRBV5-1; D unclear. The V gene's germline CDR1 is SGHRS and CDR2 YFSETQ. The CDR3 spans 11 residues.

This clonotype was detected once. V is TRBV4-2 and J is TRBJ2-3; D call uncertain. Germline assignment: CDR1 LGHNA and CDR2 YNFKEQ. The V end was cut by 0 bases, the J end by 4 bases, with 5 bases between. CDR3 length: 13 residues. For the CDR3, the DNA is TGTGCCAGCAGCCAAGATTACCCAGATACGCAGTATTTT. Residues: CASSQDYPDTQYF.

This clonotype has more than one count but fewer than ten. The rearrangement links TRBV3-1 to TRBJ2-5; possibly TRBD1 for D (6 bases). The J call is uncertain, as TRBJ2-1 better fits the DNA end. In germline, CDR1 is LGHDT, CDR2 YNNKEL (reference sequence). CDR3 size: 17 residues. The CDR3 here is CASSQSHREGPDNEQFF. The DNA for the CDR3 is TGTGCCAGCAGCCAATCCCACAGGGAAGGGCCGGACAATGAGCAGTTCTTC.

A remark on this clonotype: Relative to the germline gene, one junction end is altered; a read error may explain this. The V and J genes are TRBV4-1 and TRBJ2-7, with TRBD1 matching over 9 bases. The CDR3 is made up of 16 amino acids. CDR1 is MGHRA, CDR2 YSYEKL, per germline. The CDR3 sequence is CASSPPGGQGEYGQYF. The CDR3 DNA follows: TGCGCCAGCAGCCCCCCCGGGGGACAGGGCGAATACGGGCAGTACTTC.

This clonotype came up a few times. CDR3 in DNA: TGTGCCAGCAGTTACTCCGGGACAGCCTATGGCTACACCTTC. Its translation: CASSYSGTAYGYTF. The chain joins TRBV6-6 to TRBJ1-2; TRBD1 matches at 7 bases. CDR3 length: 14 amino acids. Germline CDR1 is MNHNY and CDR2 is SVGAGI (reference sequence). V was clipped by 0 bases and J by 4 bases; unmatched bases: 2.

This clonotype was detected many times. This sequence joins TRBV14 and TRBJ2-5; TRBD2 is a possible D gene (8 bases). The CDR3 totals 16 residues. Germline lookup yields CDR1 SGHDN and CDR2 FVKESK. V was pared by 3 bases and J by 2 bases, with 16 bases between. CDR3 loop: CASSQERGTVQETQYF. As DNA, the CDR3 is TGTGCCAGCAGCCAGGAGCGGGGGACAGTACAAGAGACCCAGTACTTC.

The table lists this clonotype with a few counts. The chain links TRBV6-6 to TRBJ1-4; tentative D call: TRBD1 (6 bases). Looked up from germline, CDR1 is MNHNY and CDR2 is SVGAGI (reference sequence). Trimming stripped 11 bases from V and 3 bases from J, with 13 bases between. The CDR3 spans 13 residues. The chain's CDR3 is CAAGRGSNEKLFF. In DNA, the CDR3 is TGTGCCGCTGGCAGGGGATCTAATGAAAAACTGTTTTTT.

The gene calls are TRBV18 and TRBJ2-1; 9 bases map to TRBD2. CDR1 and CDR2 from the germline V gene are KGHSH and LQKENI. The J segment lost 2 bases and the V segment lost 2 bases, leaving 10 bases of the junction unmatched. This CDR3 is 18 amino acids long. CDR3 region: CASSPKREVQKPYNEQFF. CDR3 coding DNA: TGTGCCAGCTCACCAAAGCGGGAGGTCCAAAAGCCCTACAATGAGCAGTTCTTC.

The sample holds many counts of this clonotype. J is TRBJ2-1 and V is TRBV6-1, with TRBD2 matching over 7 bases. This CDR3 contains 13 residues. From germline, CDR1 is MNHNS and CDR2 SASEGT. Trimming took 8 bases from V and 2 from J; bases not matched to a gene: 3. The CDR3 is CASRGTTYNEQFF. As DNA, the CDR3 is TGTGCCAGCCGGGGGACTACCTACAATGAGCAGTTCTTC.

The V call is TRBV6-1, the J call TRBJ2-7, with TRBD1 matching over 9 bases. The CDR3 extends over 18 amino acids. Germline lookup yields CDR1 MNHNS and CDR2 SASEGT. The ends lost 6 bases at V and 5 bases at J; junction bases unmatched: 20. The CDR3 DNA reads as TGTGCCAGCAGCAGGCGGGGAGGCATACAGGGGGCTTTCAACGAGCAGTACTTC. This encodes CASSRRGGIQGAFNEQYF.

The V call is TRBV20-1, the J call TRBJ2-5, with a possible D match to TRBD2 (6 bases). The J call could be wrong; TRBJ2-7 is a better fit for the DNA end. Per the germline V gene, CDR1 is DFQATT and CDR2 is SNEGSKA (reference sequence). CDR3 length: 16 residues. The CDR3 loop reads CSAPPLFSGGAYEQYF. The CDR3 DNA is TGCAGTGCTCCCCCTCTATTTAGCGGAGGGGCCTACGAGCAGTACTTC.

This chain links TRBV7-9 with TRBJ1-5; D might be TRBD1 (5 bases). CDR3 length equals 15 residues. Germline V gene sequence: CDR1 SEHNR, CDR2 FQNEAQ (reference sequence). Trimming took off 5 bases at V and 8 bases at J, with 19 bases between the two ends. The CDR3 DNA is TGTGCCAGCAGCCCCGGGGACCATCCACGCGAGCCCCAGCATTTT. This translates into CASSPGDHPREPQHF.

There are a few counts of this clonotype. The chain links TRBV29-1 to TRBJ2-2; D uncertain. Trimming shortened V by 5 bases and J by 3 bases, and 10 bases separated the two germline ends. Germline values: CDR1 SQVTM, CDR2 ANQGSEA. The CDR3 is made up of 13 amino acids. The CDR3 here is CSVQTEYTGELFF. The CDR3 region has the DNA TGCAGCGTTCAGACGGAATACACCGGGGAGCTGTTTTTT.

The chain couples TRBV6-1 to TRBJ2-7, with no clear D. Trimming stripped 10 bases from V and 2 bases from J, with 15 bases between. Germline lookup yields CDR1 MNHNS and CDR2 SASEGT. This CDR3 comprises 13 residues. This CDR3 reads CAIPQPNTYEQYF. The DNA for the CDR3 is TGTGCCATCCCCCAGCCAAACACCTACGAGCAGTACTTC.

J is TRBJ1-1 and V is TRBV4-2, with 10 positions matching TRBD1. This CDR3 region has 15 residues. Unmatched junction bases numbered 6, after V lost 3 bases and J lost 5 bases. The germline CDR1 and CDR2 sequences are LGHNA and YNFKEQ. The CDR3 DNA reads TGTGCCAGCAGCCAGTCGACAGGGGGCTATACTGAAGCTTTCTTT. This encodes CASSQSTGGYTEAFF.

A few counts support this clonotype. A junction boundary mismatches the germline segment, possibly from a read error. This sequence joins TRBV28 and TRBJ2-7; D is perhaps TRBD2 (6 bases). In germline, CDR1 is MDHEN, CDR2 SYDVKM. This CDR3 has 15 amino acids. CDR3 in DNA: TGTGCCAGCAATCCCCACGAGGGAGGACTACGTTTGCAGTGCTTC. Protein sequence: CASNPHEGGLRLQCF.

V is TRBV6-5 and J is TRBJ2-7; D gene ambiguous. Trimming left V 4 bases short and J 4 bases short, with 14 bases between. This CDR3 contains 14 residues. CDR1 MNHEY and CDR2 SVGAGI come from the germline V gene. The CDR3, as DNA: TGTGCCAGCAGTTCCGGGCCCGGGTTGTACGAGCAGTACTTC. Translating gives CASSSGPGLYEQYF.